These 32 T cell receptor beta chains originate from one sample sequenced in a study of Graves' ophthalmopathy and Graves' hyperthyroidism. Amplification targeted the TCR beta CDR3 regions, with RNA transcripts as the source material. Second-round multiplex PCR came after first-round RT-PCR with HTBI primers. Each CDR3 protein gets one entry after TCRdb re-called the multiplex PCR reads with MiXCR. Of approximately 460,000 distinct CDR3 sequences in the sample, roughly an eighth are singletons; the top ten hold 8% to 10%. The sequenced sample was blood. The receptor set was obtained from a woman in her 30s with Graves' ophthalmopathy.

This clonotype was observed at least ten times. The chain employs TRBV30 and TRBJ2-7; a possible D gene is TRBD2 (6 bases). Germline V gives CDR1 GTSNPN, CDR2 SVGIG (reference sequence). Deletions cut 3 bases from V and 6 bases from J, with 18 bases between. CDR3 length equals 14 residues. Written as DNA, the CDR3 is TGTGCCTGGAGACCTCGGGACTCCCGTCGCGAGCAGTACTTC. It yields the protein CAWRPRDSRREQYF.

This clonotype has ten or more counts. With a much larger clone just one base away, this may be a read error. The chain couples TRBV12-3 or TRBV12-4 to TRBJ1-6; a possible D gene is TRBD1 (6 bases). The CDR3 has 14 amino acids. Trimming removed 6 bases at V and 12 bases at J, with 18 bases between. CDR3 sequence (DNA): TGTGCCAGCAGCAACAGGGCTTCGGATTTACCCCTCCACTTT. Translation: CASSNRASDLPLHF.

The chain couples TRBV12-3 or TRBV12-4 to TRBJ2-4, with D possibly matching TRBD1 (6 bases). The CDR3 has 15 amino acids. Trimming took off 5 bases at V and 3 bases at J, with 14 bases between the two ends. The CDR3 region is CASSGGFVDKNIQYF. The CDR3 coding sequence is TGTGCCAGCAGTGGGGGCTTCGTGGACAAAAACATTCAGTACTTC.

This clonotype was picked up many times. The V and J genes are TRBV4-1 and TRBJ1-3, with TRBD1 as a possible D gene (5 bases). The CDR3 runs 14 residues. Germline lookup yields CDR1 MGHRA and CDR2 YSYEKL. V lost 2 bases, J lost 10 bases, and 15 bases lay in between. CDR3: CASSQRVTALTIYF. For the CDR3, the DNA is TGCGCCAGCAGCCAAAGGGTGACAGCCCTAACCATATATTTT.

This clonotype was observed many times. This chain's CDR3 is CATSRVVRDNQPQHF. DNA for the CDR3: TGTGCCACCAGCAGAGTCGTACGGGACAATCAGCCCCAGCATTTT. This chain connects TRBV15 to TRBJ1-5; D unresolved. CDR3 length: 15 residues. The ends were cut back, 1 base at V and 3 bases at J, with 10 bases in the middle. Germline values: CDR1 LNHNV, CDR2 YYDKDF (reference sequence).

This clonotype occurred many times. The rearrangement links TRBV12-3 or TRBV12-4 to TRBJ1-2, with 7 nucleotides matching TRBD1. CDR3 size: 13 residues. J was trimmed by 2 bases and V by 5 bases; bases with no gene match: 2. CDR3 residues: CASSRGQNYGYTF. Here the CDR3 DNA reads TGTGCCAGCAGTAGGGGACAGAACTATGGCTACACCTTC.

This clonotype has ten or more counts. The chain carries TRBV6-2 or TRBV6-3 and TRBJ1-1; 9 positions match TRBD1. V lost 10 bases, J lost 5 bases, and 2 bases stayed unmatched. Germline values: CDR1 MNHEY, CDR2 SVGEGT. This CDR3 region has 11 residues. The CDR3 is CATGQGTEAFF. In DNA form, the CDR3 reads TGTGCCACCGGACAGGGGACTGAAGCTTTCTTT.

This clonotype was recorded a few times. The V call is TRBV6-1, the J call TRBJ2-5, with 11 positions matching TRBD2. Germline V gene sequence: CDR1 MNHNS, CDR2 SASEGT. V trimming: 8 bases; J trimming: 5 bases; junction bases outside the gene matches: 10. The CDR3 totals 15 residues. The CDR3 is CASQTLAGGGETQYF. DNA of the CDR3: TGTGCCAGCCAGACCCTAGCGGGGGGTGGTGAGACCCAGTACTTC.

This CDR3 is CASSSGQGSYRYTF. The CDR3 region has the DNA TGTGCCAGCAGCTCGGGACAGGGGTCATATCGCTACACCTTC. The J gene is TRBJ1-2, the V gene TRBV7-6, with TRBD1 identical over 10 bases. With V trimmed by 4 bases and J by 9 bases, 8 bases remained unmatched. Germline V gene lookup returns CDR1 SGHVS and CDR2 FNYEAQ. The length of the CDR3 is 14 residues.

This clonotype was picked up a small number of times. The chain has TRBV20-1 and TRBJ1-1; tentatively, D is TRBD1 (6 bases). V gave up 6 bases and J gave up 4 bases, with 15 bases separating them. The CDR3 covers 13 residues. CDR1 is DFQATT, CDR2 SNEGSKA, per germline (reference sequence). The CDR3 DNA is TGCAGTGCCCTTAGGGGGGACCGCACTGAAGCTTTCTTT. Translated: CSALRGDRTEAFF.

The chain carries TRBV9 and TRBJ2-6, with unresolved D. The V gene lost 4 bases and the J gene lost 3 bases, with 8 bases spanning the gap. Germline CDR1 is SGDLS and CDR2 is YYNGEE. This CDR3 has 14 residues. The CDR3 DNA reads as TGTGCCAGCAGCCCCCCCAATGGGGCCAACGTCCTGACTTTC. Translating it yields CASSPPNGANVLTF.

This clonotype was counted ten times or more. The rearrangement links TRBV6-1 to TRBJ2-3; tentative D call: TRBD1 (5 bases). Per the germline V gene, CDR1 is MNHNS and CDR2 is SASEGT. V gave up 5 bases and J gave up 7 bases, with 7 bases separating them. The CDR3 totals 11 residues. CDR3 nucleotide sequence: TGTGCCAGCAGTCGACAGAATACGCAGTATTTT. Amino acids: CASSRQNTQYF.

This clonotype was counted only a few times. Written as DNA, the CDR3 is TGCGCCAGCAGCTTGGGGGACGGGGTGGGGGTAGCTGAAGCTTTCTTT. It specifies CASSLGDGVGVAEAFF. This rearrangement joins TRBV5-1 to TRBJ1-1, with a possible D match to TRBD1 (5 bases). CDR3 length: 16 amino acids. CDR1 SGHRS and CDR2 YFSETQ come from the germline V gene. V gave up 0 bases and J gave up 6 bases, with 18 bases separating them. Full variable domain (outside the CDR3, taken from reference TRBV5-1 and TRBJ1-1): KAGVTQTPRYLIKTRGQQVTLSCSPISGHRSVSWYQQTPGQGLQFLFEYFSETQRNKGNFPGRFSGRQFSNSRSEMNVSTLELGDSALYLCASSLGDGVGVAEAFFGQGTRLTVV.

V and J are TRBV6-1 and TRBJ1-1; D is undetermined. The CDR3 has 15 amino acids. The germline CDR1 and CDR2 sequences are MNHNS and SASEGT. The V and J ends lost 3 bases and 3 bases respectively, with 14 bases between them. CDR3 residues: CASSDGLGGYTEAFF. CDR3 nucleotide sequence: TGTGCCAGCAGTGACGGTCTCGGAGGGTACACTGAAGCTTTCTTT.

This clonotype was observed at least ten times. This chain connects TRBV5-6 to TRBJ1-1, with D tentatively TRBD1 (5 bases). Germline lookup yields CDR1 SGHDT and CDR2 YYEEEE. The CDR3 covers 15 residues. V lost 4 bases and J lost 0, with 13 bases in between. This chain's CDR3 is CASSPGHNMNTEAFF. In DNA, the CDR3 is TGTGCCAGCAGCCCCGGACATAACATGAACACTGAAGCTTTCTTT.

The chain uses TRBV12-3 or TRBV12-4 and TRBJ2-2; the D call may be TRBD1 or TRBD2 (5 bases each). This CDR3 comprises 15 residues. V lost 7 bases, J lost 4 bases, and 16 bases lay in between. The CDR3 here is CASTPGPTGTGELFF. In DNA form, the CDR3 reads TGTGCCAGCACCCCGGGACCCACGGGCACCGGGGAGCTGTTTTTT.

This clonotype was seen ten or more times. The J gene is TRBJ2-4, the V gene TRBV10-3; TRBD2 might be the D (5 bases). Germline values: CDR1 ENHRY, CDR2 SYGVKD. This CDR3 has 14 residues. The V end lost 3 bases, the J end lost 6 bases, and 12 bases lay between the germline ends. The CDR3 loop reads CAISDPDYLNIQYF. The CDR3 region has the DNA TGTGCCATCAGTGACCCTGACTACCTAAACATTCAGTACTTC.

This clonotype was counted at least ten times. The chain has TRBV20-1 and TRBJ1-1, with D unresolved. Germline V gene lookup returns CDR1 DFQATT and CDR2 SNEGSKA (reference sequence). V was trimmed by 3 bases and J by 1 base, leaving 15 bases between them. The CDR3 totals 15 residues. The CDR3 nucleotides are TGCAGTGCTAGTTTCGGGCACCCAGCGAACACTGAAGCTTTCTTT. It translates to CSASFGHPANTEAFF.

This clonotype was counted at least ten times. The CDR3 region is CASTWGSEQYF. The CDR3 nucleotides read TGTGCCAGCACCTGGGGGAGCGAGCAGTACTTC. The chain recombines TRBV6-5 with TRBJ2-7; tentatively, D is TRBD1 or TRBD2 (5 bases each). CDR3 length equals 11 residues. V lost 7 bases, J lost 6 bases, and 10 bases lay in between. The germline V gene has CDR1 MNHEY and CDR2 SVGAGI.

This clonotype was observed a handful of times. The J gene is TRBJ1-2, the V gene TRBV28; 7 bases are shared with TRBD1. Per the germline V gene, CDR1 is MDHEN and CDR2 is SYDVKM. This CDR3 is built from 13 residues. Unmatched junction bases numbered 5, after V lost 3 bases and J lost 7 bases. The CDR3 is CASSFRGGGGYTF. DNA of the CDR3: TGTGCCAGCAGTTTTAGAGGGGGCGGTGGCTACACCTTC.

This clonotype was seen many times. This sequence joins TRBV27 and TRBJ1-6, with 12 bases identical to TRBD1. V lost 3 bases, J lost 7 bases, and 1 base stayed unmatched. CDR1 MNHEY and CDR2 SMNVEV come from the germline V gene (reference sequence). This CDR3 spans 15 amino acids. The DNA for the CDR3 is TGTGCCAGCAGTTTCGGGACAGGGGGCAATTCACCCCTCCACTTT. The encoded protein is CASSFGTGGNSPLHF.

In DNA, the CDR3 is TGCGCCAGCAGCTTGGCCGTCCCGGGAAACACTGAAGCTTTCTTT. Translated: CASSLAVPGNTEAFF. The chain couples TRBV5-1 to TRBJ1-1; no definite D call. V lost 0 bases and J lost 2, with 11 bases in between. CDR1 and CDR2 (germline): SGHRS, YFSETQ. CDR3 length: 15 residues.

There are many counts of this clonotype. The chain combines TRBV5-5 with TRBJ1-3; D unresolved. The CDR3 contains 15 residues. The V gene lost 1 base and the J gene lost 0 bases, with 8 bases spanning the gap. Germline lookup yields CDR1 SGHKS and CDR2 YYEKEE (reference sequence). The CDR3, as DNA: TGTGCCAGCAGCTTGAGGGAGAACTCTGGAAACACCATATATTTT. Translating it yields CASSLRENSGNTIYF.

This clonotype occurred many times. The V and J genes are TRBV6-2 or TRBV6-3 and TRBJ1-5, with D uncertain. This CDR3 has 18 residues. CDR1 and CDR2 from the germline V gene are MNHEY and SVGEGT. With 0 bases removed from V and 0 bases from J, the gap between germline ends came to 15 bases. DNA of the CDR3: TGTGCCAGCAGTTACTCGGTCCGAGGCTTTTATAGCAATCAGCCCCAGCATTTT. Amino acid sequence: CASSYSVRGFYSNQPQHF.

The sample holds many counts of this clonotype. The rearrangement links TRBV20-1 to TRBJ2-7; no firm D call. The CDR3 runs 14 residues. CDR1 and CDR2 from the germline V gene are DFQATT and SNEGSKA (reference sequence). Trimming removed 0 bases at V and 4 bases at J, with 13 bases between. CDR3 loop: CSARDLDAQYEQYF. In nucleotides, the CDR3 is TGCAGTGCTAGAGATCTGGACGCCCAATACGAGCAGTACTTC.

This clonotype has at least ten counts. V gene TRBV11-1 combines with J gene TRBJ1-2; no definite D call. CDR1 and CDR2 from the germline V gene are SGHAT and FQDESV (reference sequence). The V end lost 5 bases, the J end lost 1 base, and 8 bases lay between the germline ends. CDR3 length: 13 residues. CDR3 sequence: CASSLENNYGYTF. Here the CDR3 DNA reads TGTGCCAGCAGCCTGGAGAATAACTATGGCTACACCTTC.

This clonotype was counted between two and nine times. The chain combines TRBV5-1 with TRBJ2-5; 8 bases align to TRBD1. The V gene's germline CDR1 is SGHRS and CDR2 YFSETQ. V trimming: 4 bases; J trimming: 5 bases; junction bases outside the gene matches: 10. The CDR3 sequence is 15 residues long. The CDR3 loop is CASSRTGTRLETQYF. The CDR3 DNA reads TGCGCCAGCAGCAGGACAGGGACCCGGTTGGAGACCCAGTACTTC.

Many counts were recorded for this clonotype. The CDR3 sequence: CSVDAGTGGSTAHYEQYF. The CDR3 coding sequence is TGCAGCGTTGACGCCGGGACAGGGGGCTCAACGGCCCACTACGAGCAGTACTTC. The rearrangement joins TRBV29-1 to TRBJ2-7, with 12 nucleotides matching TRBD1. Germline CDR1 and CDR2: SQVTM and ANQGSEA. CDR3 length: 18 residues. Trimming cost V 3 bases and J 3 bases; bases outside gene matches: 15.

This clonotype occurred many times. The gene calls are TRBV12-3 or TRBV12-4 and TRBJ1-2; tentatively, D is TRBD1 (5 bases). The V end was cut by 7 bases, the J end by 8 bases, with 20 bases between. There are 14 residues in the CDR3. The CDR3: CASNNQGSLWGYTF. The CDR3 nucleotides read TGTGCCAGCAATAACCAGGGTTCATTGTGGGGCTACACCTTC.

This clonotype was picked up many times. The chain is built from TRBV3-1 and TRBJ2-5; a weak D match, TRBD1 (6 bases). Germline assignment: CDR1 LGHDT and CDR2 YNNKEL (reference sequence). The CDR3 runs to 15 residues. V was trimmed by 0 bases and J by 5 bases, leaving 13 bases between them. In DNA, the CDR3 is TGTGCCAGCAGCCAAGATCACAGGGTTGGGGAGACCCAGTACTTC. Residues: CASSQDHRVGETQYF.

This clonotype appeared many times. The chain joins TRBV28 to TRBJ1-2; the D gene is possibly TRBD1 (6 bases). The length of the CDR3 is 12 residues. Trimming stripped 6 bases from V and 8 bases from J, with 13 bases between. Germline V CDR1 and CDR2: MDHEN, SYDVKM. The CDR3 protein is CASSSSGGGYTF. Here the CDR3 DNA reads TGTGCCAGCAGCTCATCCGGGGGCGGCTACACCTTC.

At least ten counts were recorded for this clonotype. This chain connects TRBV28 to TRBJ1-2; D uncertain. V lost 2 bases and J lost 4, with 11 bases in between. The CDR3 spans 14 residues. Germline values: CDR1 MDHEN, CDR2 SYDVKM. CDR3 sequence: CASSLQGQLYGYTF. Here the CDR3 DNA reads TGTGCCAGCAGTTTACAAGGGCAGCTCTATGGCTACACCTTC.